This T cell receptor beta chain was captured in a study of shared clonotypes between healthy human individuals (dated by TCRdb to about 2020). Regarding the complete study: A few men and a couple of women, aged 18 to 49 years, made up the cohort. The study deeply sequenced blood TCR repertoires of about 5 healthy adults to estimate repertoire size and the extent of clonotype sharing between individuals. To increase sequencing depth and limit assay-specific biases, different laboratories used diverse techniques to prepare libraries and sequence TCR repertoires. Each donor's leukapheresis produced roughly between about 0.85 and 10 billion PBMCs. The paper as a whole reports these results and caveats: Pairwise subsampling indicated that sequencing depth was expected to affect the degree of clonotype sharing among donors. Because the study included only a small number of donors, the genetic and exposure-history diversity represented was limited. Sampling was restricted to blood, and TCR repertoires in tissues likely differ from the TCR repertoires found in blood.

TCR CDR3 regions were amplified from genomic DNA by multiplex PCR using the deep immunoSEQ assay. Genomic DNA extracted from each cell subset was distributed evenly over all wells of several immunoSEQ 96-well plates, and each plate served as one replicate. For unsorted PBMC, approximately 300 ng of genomic DNA, equivalent to approximately 30,000 T cell genomes, went into each replicate PCR. Genomic DNA from unsorted PBMC was sequenced over ten immunoSEQ deep assay plates. Purified libraries were measured with a Qubit 3.0 fluorometer, size-checked on a Bioanalyzer 2100, and measured again with the KAPA Library Quantification kit. Every immunoSEQ 96-well plate was sequenced on a separate single-read 150-cycle Illumina NextSeq 550 flow cell. The study's own analysis went as follows. Because the immunoSEQ output included only junctional sequences and no quality scores, the filtering could not be the same as the filtering used for full-length reads. To assign V/J genes and CDR3, sequences were annotated using PyIR, a Python wrapper for IgBLAST v1.9, with IMGT germline references. Reads were removed for weak V/J assignments (E-value above 1e-6), missing CDR3, stop codons, out-of-frame junctions, or ambiguous translated residues. A V3J clonotype was defined by an identical inferred V gene, J gene, and CDR3 amino acid sequence. To compute the percentage overlap between repertoires, the number of shared unique clonotypes was divided by the size of the smaller repertoire. RTK rarefaction, the Chao1 estimator, and Recon v2.1 estimates of unobserved clonotypes were used to assess repertoire richness. The clones in this table, taken by TCRdb from immuneACCESS, are in-frame only. Not every clone is retained; where verified, under half of the shortfall comes from an unresolved V gene, and the cause of the rest is unknown. That table gives V, J and clone size, and the DNA gave D and trimming. The sample includes about 520,000 clones, with over 75% observed a single time. The ten largest clones represent 10% to 15% of the sample.

Healthy HIV-negative adults with no recently reported acute infections or vaccinations were included as donors. Every donor was a Caucasian adult living in Nashville, Tennessee, USA. For unsorted samples, about 90 million PBMCs were counted and genomic DNA was extracted with the QIAamp DNA Blood Mini kit. Blood was obtained by leukapheresis, after which PBMCs were separated by Ficoll-Histopaque density gradient centrifugation and cryopreserved in liquid nitrogen vapor phase. Turning to this clone: The antigen it binds to is not known. No base qualities exist here, and no much larger clone lies one base off it.

V is cut by 3 bases and J by 7 bases, and the space between the germline ends is 15 bases. From a lookup of the germline V gene, CDR1 and CDR2 are MNHNS and SASEGT. Including the terminal cysteine and phenylalanine, the CDR3 comprises 14 residues. The CDR3 DNA has 42 bases and is translated from base 1. Here the chain combines TRBV6-1 and TRBJ1-1; no D gene call is confident. The sequencing sample was made of PBMCs. This TCR came from a woman in her 40s in good health. Some clones in this sample may be carry-over from other donors' samples. The DNA reads as follows: TGTGCCAGCAGTGACTTAGGAGGGATCCGTGAAGCTTTCTTT. Translated, it gives CASSDLGGIREAFF.